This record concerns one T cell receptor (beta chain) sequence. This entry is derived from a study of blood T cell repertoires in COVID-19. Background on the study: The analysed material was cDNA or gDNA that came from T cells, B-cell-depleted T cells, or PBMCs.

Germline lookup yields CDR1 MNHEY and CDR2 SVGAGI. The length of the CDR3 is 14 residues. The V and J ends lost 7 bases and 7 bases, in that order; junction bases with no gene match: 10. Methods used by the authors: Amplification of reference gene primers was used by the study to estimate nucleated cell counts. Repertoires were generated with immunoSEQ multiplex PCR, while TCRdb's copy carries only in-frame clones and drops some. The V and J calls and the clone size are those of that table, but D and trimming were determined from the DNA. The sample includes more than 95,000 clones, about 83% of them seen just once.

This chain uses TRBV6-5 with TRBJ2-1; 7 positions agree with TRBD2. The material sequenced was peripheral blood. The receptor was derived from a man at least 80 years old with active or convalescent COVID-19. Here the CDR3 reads CASTGLRGGNEQFF. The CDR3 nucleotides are TGTGCCAGCACCGGACTAAGGGGAGGGAATGAGCAGTTCTTC.